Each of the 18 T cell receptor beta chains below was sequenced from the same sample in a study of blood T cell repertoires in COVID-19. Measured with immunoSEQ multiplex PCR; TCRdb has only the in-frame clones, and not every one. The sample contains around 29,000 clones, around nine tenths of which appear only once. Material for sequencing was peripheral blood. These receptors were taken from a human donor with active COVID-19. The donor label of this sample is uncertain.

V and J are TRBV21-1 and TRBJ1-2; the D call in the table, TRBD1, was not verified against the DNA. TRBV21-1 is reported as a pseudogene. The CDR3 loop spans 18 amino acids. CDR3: CASNKPEGQGALFSGYTF. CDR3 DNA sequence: TGTGCCAGCAACAAGCCTGAGGGACAGGGGGCACTTTTTAGTGGCTACACCTTC.

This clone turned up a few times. The DNA for the CDR3 is TGTGCCAGCAGGCGCGCCCAGGGGGCTTACGAGCAGTACTTC. Its translation: CASRRAQGAYEQYF. The genes are TRBV6-5 and TRBJ2-7, with TRBD1 identical over 8 bases. V was clipped by 6 bases and J by 4 bases; unmatched bases: 8. From germline, CDR1 is MNHEY and CDR2 SVGAGI. The CDR3 has 14 residues.

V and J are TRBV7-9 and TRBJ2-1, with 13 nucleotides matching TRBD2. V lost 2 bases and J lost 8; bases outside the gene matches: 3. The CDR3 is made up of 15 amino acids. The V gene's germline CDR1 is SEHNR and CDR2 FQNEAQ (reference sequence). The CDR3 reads CASSLILAGGYEQFF. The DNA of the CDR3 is TGTGCCAGCAGCTTAATACTAGCGGGGGGGTATGAGCAGTTCTTC.

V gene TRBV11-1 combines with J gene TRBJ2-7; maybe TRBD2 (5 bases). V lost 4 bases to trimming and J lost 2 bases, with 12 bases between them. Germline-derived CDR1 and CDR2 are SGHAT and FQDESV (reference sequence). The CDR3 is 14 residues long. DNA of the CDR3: TGTGCCAGCAGCTGGCATGAGGGTCCCTACGAGCAGTACTTC. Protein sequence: CASSWHEGPYEQYF. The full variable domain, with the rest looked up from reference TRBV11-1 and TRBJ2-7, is EAEVAQSPRYKITEKSQAVAFWCDPISGHATLYWYRQILGQGPELLVQFQDESVVDDSQLPKDRFSAERLKGVDSTLKIQPAELGDSAMYLCASSWHEGPYEQYFGPGTRLTVT.

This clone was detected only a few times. CDR3 protein: CASSLSGVRTDTQYF. In DNA, the CDR3 is TGTGCCAGCAGCTTGAGCGGGGTCCGCACAGATACGCAGTATTTT. The chain couples TRBV11-2 to TRBJ2-3, with 7 bases that match TRBD2. The ends lost 3 bases at V and 1 base at J; junction bases unmatched: 4. This CDR3 comprises 15 residues. The germline V gene has CDR1 SGHAT and CDR2 FQNNGV.

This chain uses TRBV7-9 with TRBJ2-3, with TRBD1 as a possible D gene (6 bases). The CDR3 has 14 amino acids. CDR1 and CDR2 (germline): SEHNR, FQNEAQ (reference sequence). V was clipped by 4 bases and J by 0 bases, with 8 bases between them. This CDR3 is CASSSTGSTDTQYF. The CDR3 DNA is TGTGCCAGCAGCTCTACAGGGAGCACAGATACGCAGTATTTT. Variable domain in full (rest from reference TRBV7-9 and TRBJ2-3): DTGVSQNPRHKITKRGQNVTFRCDPISEHNRLYWYRQTLGQGPEFLTYFQNEAQLEKSRLLSDRFSAERPKGSFSTLEIQRTEQGDSAMYLCASSSTGSTDTQYFGPGTRLTVL.

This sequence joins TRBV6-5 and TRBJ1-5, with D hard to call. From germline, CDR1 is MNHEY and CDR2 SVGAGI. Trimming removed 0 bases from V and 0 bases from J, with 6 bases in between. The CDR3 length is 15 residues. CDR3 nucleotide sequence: TGTGCCAGCAGTTACTCACGAGATAGCAATCAGCCCCAGCATTTT. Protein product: CASSYSRDSNQPQHF.

The CDR3: CASSYSLRDRAYEQYF. The DNA of the CDR3 is TGTGCCAGCAGTTACTCCCTCCGGGACAGGGCCTACGAGCAGTACTTC. The chain has TRBV6-2 or TRBV6-3 and TRBJ2-7, with 9 bases fitting TRBD1. V lost 0 bases, J lost 2 bases, and 5 bases stayed unmatched. The germline V gene has CDR1 MNHEY and CDR2 SVGEGT. This CDR3 comprises 16 residues.

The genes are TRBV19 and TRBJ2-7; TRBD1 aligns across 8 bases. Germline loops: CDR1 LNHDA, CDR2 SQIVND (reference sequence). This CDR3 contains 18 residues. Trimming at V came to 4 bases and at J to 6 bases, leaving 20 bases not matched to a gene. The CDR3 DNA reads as TGTGCCAGTAGTAGCCCTTCAGGGGGCGCGGTGAAGTCGTCCGAGCAGTACTTC. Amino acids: CASSSPSGGAVKSSEQYF.

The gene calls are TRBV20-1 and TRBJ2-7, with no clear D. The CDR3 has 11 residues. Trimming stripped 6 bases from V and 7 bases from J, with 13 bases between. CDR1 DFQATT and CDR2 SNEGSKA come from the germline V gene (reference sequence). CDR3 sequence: CSAAGPVEQYF. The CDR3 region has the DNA TGCAGTGCAGCAGGTCCGGTGGAGCAGTACTTC.

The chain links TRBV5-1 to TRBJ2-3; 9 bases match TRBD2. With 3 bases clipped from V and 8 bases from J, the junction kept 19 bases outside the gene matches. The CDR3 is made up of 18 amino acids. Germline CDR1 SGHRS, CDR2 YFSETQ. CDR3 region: CASSSLTLAAGGSGTQYF. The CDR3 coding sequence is TGCGCCAGCAGCTCTCTGACATTGGCAGCGGGGGGCTCTGGTACGCAGTATTTT. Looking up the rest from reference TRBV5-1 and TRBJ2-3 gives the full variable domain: KAGVTQTPRYLIKTRGQQVTLSCSPISGHRSVSWYQQTPGQGLQFLFEYFSETQRNKGNFPGRFSGRQFSNSRSEMNVSTLELGDSALYLCASSSLTLAAGGSGTQYFGPGTRLTVL.

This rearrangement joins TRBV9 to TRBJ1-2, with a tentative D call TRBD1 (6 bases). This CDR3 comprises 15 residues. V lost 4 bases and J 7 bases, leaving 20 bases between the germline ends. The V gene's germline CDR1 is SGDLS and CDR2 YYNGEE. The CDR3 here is CASSRLLEQTGGYTF. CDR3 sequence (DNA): TGTGCCAGCAGCAGACTACTAGAGCAGACAGGTGGCTACACCTTC.

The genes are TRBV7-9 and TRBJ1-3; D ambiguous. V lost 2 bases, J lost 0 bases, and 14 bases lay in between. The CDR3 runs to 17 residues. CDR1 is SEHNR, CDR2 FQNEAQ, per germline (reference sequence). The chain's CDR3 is CASSLRLERHSGNTIYF. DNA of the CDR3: TGTGCCAGCAGCTTAAGGCTCGAGAGGCACTCTGGAAACACCATATATTTT.

CDR3 in amino acids: CASSIGEVYEQYF. The CDR3 DNA reads TGTGCCAGCAGTATCGGGGAAGTCTACGAGCAGTACTTC. This chain joins TRBV6-2 or TRBV6-3 and TRBJ2-7, with a possible D match to TRBD2 (5 bases). Per germline, CDR1 MNHEY and CDR2 SVGEGT. Trimming stripped 5 bases from V and 3 bases from J, with 11 bases between. The CDR3 spans 13 residues.

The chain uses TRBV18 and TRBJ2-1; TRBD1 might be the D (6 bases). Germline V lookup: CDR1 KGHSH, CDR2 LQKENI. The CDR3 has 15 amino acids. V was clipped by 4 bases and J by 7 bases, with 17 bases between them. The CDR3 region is CASSQRTGFVNEQFF. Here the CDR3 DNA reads TGTGCCAGCTCACAGAGAACAGGGTTCGTTAATGAGCAGTTCTTC.

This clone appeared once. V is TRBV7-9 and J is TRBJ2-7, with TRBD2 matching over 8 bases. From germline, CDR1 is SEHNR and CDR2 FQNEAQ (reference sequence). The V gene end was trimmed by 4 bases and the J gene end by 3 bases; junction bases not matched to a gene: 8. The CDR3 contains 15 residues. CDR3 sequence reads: CASSSPPSGGYEQYF. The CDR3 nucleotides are TGTGCCAGCAGCTCCCCCCCCAGCGGGGGCTACGAGCAGTACTTC. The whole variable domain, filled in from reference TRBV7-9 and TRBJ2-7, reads DTGVSQNPRHKITKRGQNVTFRCDPISEHNRLYWYRQTLGQGPEFLTYFQNEAQLEKSRLLSDRFSAERPKGSFSTLEIQRTEQGDSAMYLCASSSPPSGGYEQYFGPGTRLTVT.

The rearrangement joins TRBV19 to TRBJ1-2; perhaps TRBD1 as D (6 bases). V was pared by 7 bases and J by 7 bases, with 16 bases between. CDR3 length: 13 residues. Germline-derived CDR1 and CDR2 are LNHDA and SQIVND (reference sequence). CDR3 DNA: TGTGCCAGTATAAAGACAGGACGGGGTGGCTACACCTTC. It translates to CASIKTGRGGYTF.

The CDR3 region has the DNA TGTGCCAGCAGAACGGGGGGGCCAGGCACAGATACGCAGTATTTT. Translation: CASRTGGPGTDTQYF. This rearrangement joins TRBV21-1 to TRBJ2-3; the table assigns TRBD2, which was not confirmed against the DNA. TRBV21-1 is an annotated pseudogene. The CDR3 is 15 amino acids.